The 5 T cell receptor beta chains listed next were all sequenced from one sample in a study of T cell repertoires in cytomegalovirus infection (dated by TCRdb to between 2019 and 2020). Sequenced using an Illumina HiSeq 1500. Through fastp at Q25 and MiXCR, TCRdb rebuilt clones from the public reads, retaining in-frame beta chains. Identical CDR3 proteins give one entry, which carries the most common genes and DNA. The sample contains about 150,000 distinct CDR3 sequences, about a sixth of them found a single time. The top ten clones comprise approximately 18% of the sample. Sequencing was done on a sample of CD8+ T cells from PBMCs. The origin of the receptors is a human donor in good health (CMV status not recorded). Some clones in this sample may be carry-over from other donors' samples.

This clonotype was detected only a few times. V is TRBV12-3 or TRBV12-4 and J is TRBJ2-7; perhaps TRBD1 as D (6 bases). This CDR3 is built from 13 residues. Trimming removed 6 bases at V and 7 bases at J, with 16 bases between. CDR3 amino acids: CASSPDSSGEQYF. The CDR3 region has the DNA TGTGCCAGCAGCCCGGACAGTTCGGGAGAGCAGTACTTC.

The V gene is TRBV7-2, the J gene TRBJ2-7; D is perhaps TRBD1 or TRBD2 (7 bases each). Germline V CDR1 and CDR2: SGHTA, FQGNSA. V was cut by 2 bases and J by 5 bases, with 31 bases left in between. The CDR3 has 20 amino acids. The CDR3 sequence: CASSLPGGQPSGGTVDEQYF. In DNA, the CDR3 is TGTGCCAGCAGCTTACCGGGGGGACAGCCTAGCGGAGGAACCGTCGACGAGCAGTACTTC.

V usage is TRBV6-2 or TRBV6-3 and J usage is TRBJ2-7; 8 bases fit TRBD2. The V gene end was trimmed by 2 bases and the J gene end by 3 bases; junction bases not matched to a gene: 6. The CDR3 is made up of 15 amino acids. The V gene's germline CDR1 is MNHEY and CDR2 SVGEGT. The CDR3 loop is CASSYLTSASYEQYF. The CDR3 nucleotides read TGTGCCAGCAGTTACCTGACTAGCGCTAGCTACGAGCAGTACTTC.

In this sample, this clonotype turned up a few times. The rearrangement uses TRBV4-1 and TRBJ2-7; TRBD2 matches 11 bases. Germline CDR1 MGHRA, CDR2 YSYEKL. This CDR3 region has 14 residues. V shed 2 bases and J 7 bases; nucleotides not matched to a gene: 4. The CDR3: CASSQLSGGDEQYF. The CDR3 nucleotides are TGCGCCAGCAGCCAACTTAGCGGGGGGGATGAGCAGTACTTC.

This clonotype was found a few times. This chain connects TRBV14 to TRBJ2-3; maybe TRBD2 (6 bases). The CDR3 has 15 residues. Germline V gene data show CDR1 as SGHDN and CDR2 as FVKESK. Trimming shortened V by 4 bases and J by 5 bases, and 16 bases separated the two germline ends. The CDR3 region has the DNA TGTGCCAGCAGCCCCACTAGCTTCGCGCGAGATACGCAGTATTTT. Encoded protein: CASSPTSFARDTQYF.